The 29 T cell receptor beta chains below all came from one sample that was sequenced in a study of neoadjuvant anti-PD-1 for oral cavity cancer. Clones were read by immunoSEQ multiplex PCR, and TCRdb kept only the in-frame ones, dropping some. Counted here are around 20,000 clones, approximately 70% occurring once; the ten biggest clones make up 2.7%. Sequences were derived from PBMCs, sampled before nivolumab (anti-PD-1) treatment. Receptors originate from a person aged 40 to 85 with oral cavity squamous cell carcinoma.

CDR3 bases: TGTGCCAGTAGCGTGTCTATGAACTATGGCTACACCTTC. Amino acid sequence: CASSVSMNYGYTF. The V gene is TRBV19, the J gene TRBJ1-2; D call uncertain. V lost 6 bases, J lost 2 bases, and 10 bases lay in between. The CDR3 consists of 13 residues. Germline CDR1 LNHDA, CDR2 SQIVND (reference sequence).

The V gene is TRBV19, the J gene TRBJ2-1, with D possibly matching TRBD1 (5 bases). The CDR3 length is 14 residues. Looked up from germline, CDR1 is LNHDA and CDR2 is SQIVND (reference sequence). Trimming removed 5 bases from V and 7 bases from J, with 15 bases in between. The CDR3 reads CASSFSQGLNEQFF. The CDR3 DNA is TGTGCCAGTAGTTTCTCCCAGGGTCTTAATGAGCAGTTCTTC.

DNA of the CDR3: TGTGCCATCAGAAACCAGAGCAATCAGCCCCAGCATTTT. It is translated as CAIRNQSNQPQHF. The chain has TRBV10-3 and TRBJ1-5; D gene uncertain. The germline V gene has CDR1 ENHRY and CDR2 SYGVKD. V lost 6 bases to trimming and J lost 1 base, with 7 bases between them. The CDR3 spans 13 residues.

The rearrangement uses TRBV4-1 and TRBJ2-7, with D perhaps being TRBD1 or TRBD2 (5 bases each). V gave up 4 bases and J gave up 6 bases, with 19 bases separating them. CDR3 length: 15 amino acids. CDR1 MGHRA and CDR2 YSYEKL come from the germline V gene. Written as DNA, the CDR3 is TGCGCCAGCAGCCCGCTGGACACTTCAAGCGGCGAGCAGTACTTC. Its translation: CASSPLDTSSGEQYF.

The chain combines TRBV4-2 with TRBJ2-2; 10 bases are a match to TRBD2. Germline V gene sequence: CDR1 LGHNA, CDR2 YNFKEQ. The V gene end was trimmed by 4 bases and the J gene end by 1 base; junction bases not matched to a gene: 3. The CDR3 extends over 16 amino acids. The CDR3 coding sequence is TGTGCCAGCAGCCCGCGGACTAGCGGGAACACCGGGGAGCTGTTTTTT. As protein: CASSPRTSGNTGELFF.

The chain links TRBV7-2 to TRBJ1-1, with 8 bases lining up with TRBD1. Unmatched junction bases numbered 16, after V lost 2 bases and J lost 5 bases. This CDR3 comprises 18 residues. Germline V gene data show CDR1 as SGHTA and CDR2 as FQGNSA. The CDR3 DNA is TGTGCCAGCAGCTTAAGCGGGATCGGGACAGGACGTCTTACTGAAGCTTTCTTT. It translates to CASSLSGIGTGRLTEAFF.

The V call is TRBV25-1, the J call TRBJ1-5; 9 positions agree with TRBD1. Germline lookup yields CDR1 MGHDK and CDR2 SYGVNS. The V segment lost 4 bases and the J segment 2 bases; nucleotides outside the gene matches: 6. The CDR3 is made up of 16 amino acids. In DNA form, the CDR3 reads TGTGCCAGCAGTGGTACAGGGGGCTCTGGCAATCAGCCCCAGCATTTT. This sequence encodes CASSGTGGSGNQPQHF. The full variable domain, in which reference TRBV25-1 and TRBJ1-5 provide the parts outside the CDR3, is EADIYQTPRYLVIGTGKKITLECSQTMGHDKMYWYQQDPGMELHLIHYSYGVNSTEKGDLSSESTVSRIRTEHFPLTLESARPSHTSQYLCASSGTGGSGNQPQHFGDGTRLSIL.

This chain connects TRBV18 to TRBJ1-5; no clear D gene. The CDR3 extends over 16 amino acids. The V end was cut by 1 base, the J end by 0 bases, with 10 bases between. CDR1 and CDR2 (germline): KGHSH, LQKENI. In DNA, the CDR3 is TGTGCCAGCTCACCACGGCAACTTAATAGCAATCAGCCCCAGCATTTT. Residues: CASSPRQLNSNQPQHF.

This clone was counted a single time. The J gene is TRBJ2-3, the V gene TRBV25-1; D ambiguous. The CDR3 spans 11 residues. Germline loops: CDR1 MGHDK, CDR2 SYGVNS. V lost 5 bases and J lost 3, with 3 bases in between. CDR3 residues: CASSLTDTQYF. The CDR3, as DNA: TGTGCCAGCAGTTTGACAGATACGCAGTATTTT.

J is TRBJ1-3 and V is TRBV5-6; D remains ambiguous. The germline V gene has CDR1 SGHDT and CDR2 YYEEEE. The CDR3 is 18 amino acids. V lost 3 bases and J 0 bases, leaving 19 bases between the germline ends. The CDR3 region is CASSSENFPPSSGNTIYF. CDR3 in DNA: TGTGCCAGCAGCTCTGAAAATTTCCCCCCGAGCTCTGGAAACACCATATATTTT.

The V gene is TRBV4-2, the J gene TRBJ2-7; D could derive from TRBD1 or TRBD2 (5 bases each). CDR1 LGHNA and CDR2 YNFKEQ come from the germline V gene. V shed 4 bases and J shed 3 bases, with 10 bases lying between them. The CDR3 loop spans 13 amino acids. CDR3 in amino acids: CASSRDGLYEQYF. DNA for the CDR3: TGTGCCAGCAGCCGGGACGGTCTCTACGAGCAGTACTTC.

The chain joins TRBV29-1 to TRBJ2-4; D is ambiguous. Trimming took 7 bases from V and 3 from J, leaving 13 bases between them. In germline, CDR1 is SQVTM, CDR2 ANQGSEA. The CDR3 runs 13 residues. The CDR3 DNA reads as TGCAGCGCCGACTCAGAAAACAAAAACATTCAGTACTTC. As protein: CSADSENKNIQYF.

V and J are TRBV5-4 and TRBJ2-3; D uncertain. CDR1 is SGHNT and CDR2 is YYREEE in the germline V gene (reference sequence). The CDR3 is 15 residues long. V was shortened by 0 bases and J by 0 bases, with 8 bases between the two germline ends. The DNA of the CDR3 is TGTGCCAGCAGCTTGGACTTTACTAGCACAGATACGCAGTATTTT. Its translation is CASSLDFTSTDTQYF.

This sequence joins TRBV7-6 and TRBJ2-1; the match to TRBD2 covers 9 bases. V gave up 0 bases and J gave up 8 bases; unmatched junction bases: 5. This CDR3 spans 15 amino acids. Germline V lookup: CDR1 SGHVS, CDR2 FNYEAQ. The CDR3 protein is CASSLAAGGPYEQFF. In DNA, the CDR3 is TGTGCCAGCAGCTTAGCGGCGGGAGGGCCCTATGAGCAGTTCTTC.

This clone was counted only a few times. J is TRBJ1-1 and V is TRBV29-1; maybe TRBD1 (6 bases). The V end was cut by 3 bases, the J end by 4 bases, with 12 bases between. Germline CDR1 reads SQVTM; CDR2 reads ANQGSEA. The CDR3 length is 13 residues. The CDR3 DNA sequence: TGCAGCGTTGAGGCTAGGGGGATCACTGAAGCTTTCTTT. It yields the protein CSVEARGITEAFF.

The chain is built from TRBV13 and TRBJ1-1; D remains unclear. Germline values: CDR1 PRHDT, CDR2 FYEKMQ (reference sequence). CDR3 length: 14 amino acids. Trimming removed 2 bases at V and 6 bases at J, with 13 bases between. DNA for the CDR3: TGTGCCAGCAGCTTACTTGTGTCCCCCCCTGAAGCTTTCTTT. Translated: CASSLLVSPPEAFF.

The chain combines TRBV5-1 with TRBJ2-7, with TRBD1 matching 8 bases. V lost 7 bases, J lost 2 bases, and 8 bases stayed unmatched. There are 14 residues in the CDR3. CDR1 is SGHRS, CDR2 YFSETQ, per germline. The chain's CDR3 is CASQSGQGAYEQYF. The CDR3 DNA is TGCGCCAGCCAAAGTGGACAGGGTGCCTACGAGCAGTACTTC.

This rearrangement joins TRBV11-1 to TRBJ2-7; D perhaps matches TRBD2 (5 bases). The V and J ends lost 5 bases and 2 bases respectively, with 19 bases between them. The CDR3 loop spans 16 amino acids. Germline-derived CDR1 and CDR2 are SGHAT and FQDESV (reference sequence). CDR3 bases: TGTGCCAGCAGCCCACTTGGAGGTACGTGGGCCTACGAGCAGTACTTC. Its translation: CASSPLGGTWAYEQYF.

V and J are TRBV25-1 and TRBJ2-1; maybe TRBD2 (6 bases). V shed 4 bases and J shed 4 bases, with 14 bases lying between them. CDR1 and CDR2 from the germline V gene are MGHDK and SYGVNS. The CDR3 is 15 amino acids. CDR3 DNA sequence: TGTGCCAGCAGTGGGCTAGCGCTCTATTACAATGAGCAGTTCTTC. It is translated as CASSGLALYYNEQFF. Variable domain in full (rest from reference TRBV25-1 and TRBJ2-1): EADIYQTPRYLVIGTGKKITLECSQTMGHDKMYWYQQDPGMELHLIHYSYGVNSTEKGDLSSESTVSRIRTEHFPLTLESARPSHTSQYLCASSGLALYYNEQFFGPGTRLTVL.

The chain is built from TRBV6-5 and TRBJ1-5; weak D call: TRBD1 (5 bases). V lost 6 bases and J 7 bases, leaving 7 bases between the germline ends. Germline lookup yields CDR1 MNHEY and CDR2 SVGAGI. The CDR3 consists of 11 residues. This CDR3 is CASRGGQPQHF. In nucleotides, the CDR3 is TGTGCCAGCAGGGGGGGACAGCCCCAGCATTTT.

The genes are TRBV27 and TRBJ2-1; weak D call: TRBD1 (5 bases). CDR1 is MNHEY and CDR2 is SMNVEV in the germline V gene (reference sequence). V lost 4 bases and J lost 6, with 7 bases in between. This CDR3 is built from 12 residues. CDR3 coding DNA: TGTGCCAGCAGTTACAGGTTCAATGAGCAGTTCTTC. Its protein is CASSYRFNEQFF.

The V gene is TRBV2, the J gene TRBJ2-1, with TRBD2 identical over 8 bases. This CDR3 region has 15 residues. Germline-derived CDR1 and CDR2 are SNHLY and FYNNEI. Trimming at V came to 6 bases and at J to 0 bases, leaving 4 bases not matched to a gene. This chain's CDR3 is CASRDSGSSYNEQFF. The CDR3 nucleotides read TGTGCCAGCAGGGACAGCGGGAGCTCCTACAATGAGCAGTTCTTC.

This sequence joins TRBV5-1 and TRBJ2-2; no clear D. The length of the CDR3 is 15 residues. The V gene's germline CDR1 is SGHRS and CDR2 YFSETQ. V lost 1 base, J lost 2 bases, and 9 bases lay in between. The CDR3 DNA is TGCGCCAGCAGCTTGCCCCCAGCTAACACCGGGGAGCTGTTTTTT. Translating it yields CASSLPPANTGELFF.

This clone was observed a handful of times. This chain connects TRBV10-2 to TRBJ1-2; D call uncertain. The germline V gene has CDR1 WSHSY and CDR2 SAAADI. Trimming took off 2 bases at V and 7 bases at J, with 8 bases between the two ends. CDR3 length: 12 residues. The CDR3 coding sequence is TGCGCCAGCAGTGAGATAGAGTTTGGCTACACCTTC. This codes for CASSEIEFGYTF.

The chain employs TRBV27 and TRBJ2-7, with D tentatively TRBD2 (5 bases). This CDR3 contains 12 residues. Germline CDR1 reads MNHEY; CDR2 reads SMNVEV (reference sequence). V was shortened by 6 bases and J by 6 bases, with 12 bases between the two germline ends. This CDR3 reads CASSPRRGEQYF. CDR3 DNA sequence: TGTGCCAGCAGCCCCCGACGGGGCGAGCAGTACTTC.

This sequence joins TRBV5-6 and TRBJ2-7; 11 bases are shared with TRBD1. The junction had 6 bases not matched to a gene; V was cut back by 4 bases and J by 3 bases. The germline CDR1 and CDR2 sequences are SGHDT and YYEEEE. This CDR3 has 15 residues. As DNA, the CDR3 is TGTGCCAGCAGCGCGGACAGGGGGCCCCGCTACGAGCAGTACTTC. Protein product: CASSADRGPRYEQYF.

This clone was counted a few times. V is TRBV19 and J is TRBJ2-7; 7 positions agree with TRBD1. In germline, CDR1 is LNHDA, CDR2 SQIVND (reference sequence). This CDR3 region has 13 residues. After removal of 8 bases from V and 3 bases from J, the junction contained 7 bases not matched to a gene. CDR3 DNA sequence: TGTGCCAGTGCTAGGGACAGCTACTACGAGCAGTACTTC. Its translation: CASARDSYYEQYF.

This clone was counted a few times. CDR3 loop: CATPDGGAFF. CDR3 nucleotide sequence: TGTGCCACCCCGGACGGGGGAGCTTTCTTT. The gene calls are TRBV9 and TRBJ1-1, with a possible D match to TRBD1 (5 bases). The CDR3 covers 10 residues. Germline CDR1 SGDLS, CDR2 YYNGEE. V was pared by 9 bases and J by 10 bases, with 13 bases between.

The chain is built from TRBV5-6 and TRBJ2-6; TRBD2 matches 14 bases. The CDR3 consists of 18 residues. Trimming cost V 0 bases and J 2 bases; bases outside gene matches: 1. The germline gives CDR1 SGHDT, CDR2 YYEEEE. CDR3 amino acids: CASSLGLAGGPGANVLTF. CDR3 DNA sequence: TGTGCCAGCAGCTTGGGACTAGCGGGAGGGCCTGGGGCCAACGTCCTGACTTTC.